One and the same sample provided the 24 T cell receptor beta chains below, sequenced in a study of blood T cell repertoires in COVID-19. Clones were sequenced by immunoSEQ multiplex PCR, and TCRdb holds only the in-frame ones, with some missing. The sample carries roughly 230,000 clones, 84% recorded once. The specimen was PBMCs or T cells enriched from blood (not recorded which). The source of these receptors is a man aged 45 to 65 who had recovered from COVID-19.

V gene TRBV7-3 combines with J gene TRBJ2-2; 10 nucleotides agree with TRBD1. The length of the CDR3 is 16 residues. Germline V CDR1 and CDR2: SGHTA, FQGTGA. The trim removed 5 bases at V and 5 bases at J, leaving 8 bases unmatched. The CDR3: CASSPTGTGATGELFF. As DNA, the CDR3 is TGTGCCAGCAGCCCGACTGGGACAGGGGCAACCGGGGAGCTGTTTTTT.

The J gene is TRBJ2-1, the V gene TRBV5-1; TRBD2 aligns across 11 bases. Germline V gene lookup returns CDR1 SGHRS and CDR2 YFSETQ. Unmatched junction bases numbered 8, after V lost 5 bases and J lost 4 bases. This CDR3 has 16 residues. CDR3 nucleotide sequence: TGCGCCAGCAGACTTAGCGGGGGGGCAGGATACAATGAGCAGTTCTTC. Translated: CASRLSGGAGYNEQFF.

The V call is TRBV27, the J call TRBJ1-6; D is unresolved. Germline assignment: CDR1 MNHEY and CDR2 SMNVEV (reference sequence). CDR3 size: 20 residues. V was shortened by 8 bases and J by 2 bases, with 28 bases between the two germline ends. The CDR3 DNA is TGTGCCAGCCGCGCGGGGTCCATGGGAAAAAGAGGGACCTATAATTCACCCCTCCACTTT. It specifies CASRAGSMGKRGTYNSPLHF.

J is TRBJ2-3 and V is TRBV13; 7 bases line up with TRBD2. Losses at the gene ends were 5 bases for V and 0 bases for J; bases not matched to a gene: 2. The CDR3 has 14 residues. Germline V gives CDR1 PRHDT, CDR2 FYEKMQ (reference sequence). The CDR3 bases are TGTGCCAGCAGCGACGGGGGGAGCACAGATACGCAGTATTTT. Translating gives CASSDGGSTDTQYF.

This chain uses TRBV10-1 with TRBJ1-6; no clear D. This CDR3 has 13 amino acids. V lost 4 bases and J lost 7, with 8 bases in between. Germline values: CDR1 WNHNN, CDR2 SYGVQD (reference sequence). The chain's CDR3 is CASSAEANSPLHF. CDR3 bases: TGCGCCAGCAGTGCCGAGGCAAATTCACCCCTCCACTTT.

The rearrangement uses TRBV5-1 and TRBJ1-2; D remains unclear. Deletions cut 4 bases from V and 1 base from J, with 11 bases between. Germline CDR1 SGHRS, CDR2 YFSETQ. The CDR3 is made up of 14 amino acids. In DNA, the CDR3 is TGCGCCAGCAGCAGTGACGGAGGTAACTATGGCTACACCTTC. Translated: CASSSDGGNYGYTF. The full variable domain, in which reference TRBV5-1 and TRBJ1-2 provide the parts outside the CDR3, is KAGVTQTPRYLIKTRGQQVTLSCSPISGHRSVSWYQQTPGQGLQFLFEYFSETQRNKGNFPGRFSGRQFSNSRSEMNVSTLELGDSALYLCASSSDGGNYGYTFGSGTRLTVV.

This chain uses TRBV11-2 with TRBJ1-3; 7 positions agree with TRBD1. This CDR3 has 13 amino acids. Germline-derived CDR1 and CDR2 are SGHAT and FQNNGV. The trim removed 6 bases at V and 5 bases at J, leaving 4 bases unmatched. The CDR3 DNA follows: TGTGCCAGCAGGCAAGGGGGCCGAAACACCATATATTTT. Translation gives CASRQGGRNTIYF.

This chain uses TRBV27 with TRBJ2-1, with 8 bases aligning to TRBD2. V shed 3 bases, J shed 6 bases, and the junction held 7 bases outside the gene matches. The CDR3 has 15 amino acids. In germline, CDR1 is MNHEY, CDR2 SMNVEV (reference sequence). The DNA of the CDR3 is TGTGCCAGCAGTTTTGCCGGGAGGGCCCTCAATGAGCAGTTCTTC. Residues: CASSFAGRALNEQFF.

This clone has a handful of counts. The V and J genes are TRBV2 and TRBJ1-2; TRBD1 matches 8 bases. This CDR3 has 14 residues. The germline V gene has CDR1 SNHLY and CDR2 FYNNEI. Trimming cost V 6 bases and J 5 bases; bases outside gene matches: 8. The CDR3 DNA follows: TGTGCCAGCAGGCAGGGGGCCGTTTCTTATGGCTACACCTTC. This sequence encodes CASRQGAVSYGYTF. Full variable domain (remainder filled in from reference TRBV2 and TRBJ1-2): EPEVTQTPSHQVTQMGQEVILRCVPISNHLYFYWYRQILGQKVEFLVSFYNNEISEKSEIFDDQFSVERPDGSNFTLKIRSTKLEDSAMYFCASRQGAVSYGYTFGSGTRLTVV.

This clone was seen a single time. The chain couples TRBV4-3 to TRBJ2-7; tentatively, D is TRBD1 (6 bases). Germline CDR1 LGHNA, CDR2 YSLEER. CDR3 length: 15 residues. Trimming pared 1 base from V and 2 bases from J, leaving 12 bases between. The CDR3 DNA sequence: TGCGCCAGCAGCCAAGCGGCAGGGACACCCTACGAGCAGTACTTC. This encodes CASSQAAGTPYEQYF.

The chain links TRBV30 to TRBJ1-2; tentatively, D is TRBD1 (6 bases). The CDR3 runs 14 residues. Per germline, CDR1 GTSNPN and CDR2 SVGIG (reference sequence). V gave up 8 bases and J gave up 6 bases, with 22 bases separating them. CDR3 loop: CAQSGERLSDGYTF. Written as DNA, the CDR3 is TGTGCCCAGTCAGGGGAACGGCTATCGGATGGCTACACCTTC.

The genes are TRBV29-1 and TRBJ1-2; a weak D match, TRBD1 (5 bases). The CDR3 contains 14 residues. Deletions cut 3 bases from V and 3 bases from J, with 14 bases between. Germline CDR1 is SQVTM and CDR2 is ANQGSEA. CDR3 loop: CSVDRPRGDYGYTF. The CDR3 DNA sequence: TGCAGCGTTGATAGACCTCGGGGGGACTATGGCTACACCTTC.

The chain uses TRBV10-3 and TRBJ1-2, with D perhaps TRBD1 (6 bases). CDR3 length: 14 residues. CDR1 is ENHRY, CDR2 SYGVKD, per germline. The ends were cut back, 2 bases at V and 7 bases at J, with 14 bases in the middle. DNA of the CDR3: TGTGCCATCAGTGAGGACAGGCCCTGGGGTGGCTACACCTTC. It specifies CAISEDRPWGGYTF.

As for this clone: This sequence may be a read error, since a much larger clone differs from it by one base. V is TRBV4-3 and J is TRBJ2-7, with 8 bases identical to TRBD1. CDR1 and CDR2 (germline): LGHNA, YSLEER. V was clipped by 4 bases and J by 3 bases; unmatched bases: 2. The CDR3 sequence is 13 residues long. In nucleotides, the CDR3 is TGCGCCAGCAGCCGCGGACAGGGCTACGAGCAGTACTTC. Its translation: CASSRGQGYEQYF.

The chain employs TRBV9 and TRBJ2-5; 7 bases line up with TRBD1. The V segment lost 1 base and the J segment 7 bases; nucleotides outside the gene matches: 4. This CDR3 is 13 amino acids long. Germline V gives CDR1 SGDLS, CDR2 YYNGEE. The CDR3 spells CASSVRGQPTQYF. CDR3 sequence (DNA): TGTGCCAGCAGCGTAAGGGGACAGCCGACCCAGTACTTC.

V gene TRBV21-1 combines with J gene TRBJ2-3; TRBD2 was called by the table and not checked on the DNA. TRBV21-1 represents a pseudogene. This CDR3 contains 16 residues. CDR3 DNA: TGTGCCAGCACCCGCGGGGGGGCATATCGCACAGATACGCAGTATTTT. Amino acids: CASTRGGAYRTDTQYF.

This chain connects TRBV7-2 to TRBJ2-1; TRBD2 matches at 9 bases. Germline V CDR1 and CDR2: SGHTA, FQGNSA. V shed 1 base, J shed 7 bases, and the junction held 11 bases outside the gene matches. The CDR3 has 17 amino acids. In nucleotides, the CDR3 is TGTGCCAGCAGCTTAGGCAGCCCCGGGGCGGGAGGGAATGAGCAGTTCTTC. Translating it yields CASSLGSPGAGGNEQFF.

The chain carries TRBV9 and TRBJ1-5; 7 bases agree with TRBD1. V was pared by 3 bases and J by 5 bases, with 8 bases of the junction left unmatched. CDR3 size: 15 residues. Germline V gene sequence: CDR1 SGDLS, CDR2 YYNGEE. The chain's CDR3 is CASSASGTVDQPQHF. DNA for the CDR3: TGTGCCAGCAGCGCCTCCGGGACAGTCGATCAGCCCCAGCATTTT.

The chain couples TRBV3-1 (or the pseudogene TRBV3-2) to TRBJ1-5, with D perhaps TRBD1 (6 bases). Germline CDR1 LGHDT, CDR2 YNNKEL (reference sequence). This CDR3 contains 15 residues. V was trimmed by 5 bases and J by 4 bases, leaving 15 bases between them. CDR3 in DNA: TGTGCCAGCAGCGCCTGGACAGACCCTAATCAGCCCCAGCATTTT. Amino acids: CASSAWTDPNQPQHF.

This chain connects TRBV5-6 to TRBJ2-7, with no clear D. The CDR3 is 13 residues long. The V and J ends lost 1 base and 3 bases respectively, with 8 bases between them. Germline CDR1 reads SGHDT; CDR2 reads YYEEEE. CDR3 bases: TGTGCCAGCAGCTTGCCCCAGTTCTACGAGCAGTACTTC. Residues: CASSLPQFYEQYF.

The chain recombines TRBV7-3 with TRBJ1-2, with TRBD1 matching 7 bases. The V gene's germline CDR1 is SGHTA and CDR2 FQGTGA. With 8 bases clipped from V and 9 bases from J, the junction kept 9 bases outside the gene matches. The CDR3 is made up of 12 amino acids. The CDR3 sequence is CASSGQGQSYTF. The CDR3 DNA follows: TGTGCCAGCTCGGGTCAGGGACAGAGCTACACCTTC.

This clone was observed a few times. The chain combines TRBV7-2 with TRBJ1-4; 7 bases map to TRBD1. The CDR3 has 15 residues. Germline V gene data show CDR1 as SGHTA and CDR2 as FQGNSA. Trimming removed 5 bases from V and 5 bases from J; junction bases left unmatched: 8. CDR3 amino acids: CASSQMAGGNEKLFF. As DNA, the CDR3 is TGTGCCAGCAGCCAGATGGCAGGGGGAAATGAAAAACTGTTTTTT. Full variable domain (missing parts from reference TRBV7-2 and TRBJ1-4): GAGVSQSPSNKVTEKGKDVELRCDPISGHTALYWYRQSLGQGLEFLIYFQGNSAPDKSGLPSDRFSAERTGGSVSTLTIQRTQQEDSAVYLCASSQMAGGNEKLFFGSGTQLSVL.

Worth noting for this clone: The same CDR3 is also encoded by other DNA sequences in this sample. The DNA of the CDR3 is TGTGCCAGCAGCTTGGCAGGAAGCAACTATGGCTACACCTTC. Its protein product is CASSLAGSNYGYTF. This rearrangement joins TRBV7-8 to TRBJ1-2; D not certain. The CDR3 is 14 residues long. In germline, CDR1 is SGHVS, CDR2 FQNEAQ. Trimming pared 3 bases from V and 2 bases from J, leaving 10 bases between. The full variable domain, with the rest looked up from reference TRBV7-8 and TRBJ1-2, is GAGVSQSPRYKVAKRGQDVALRCDPISGHVSLFWYQQALGQGPEFLTYFQNEAQLDKSGLPSDRFFAERPEGSVSTLKIQRTQQEDSAVYLCASSLAGSNYGYTFGSGTRLTVV.

The chain employs TRBV27 and TRBJ2-6, with D uncertain. Germline V lookup: CDR1 MNHEY, CDR2 SMNVEV (reference sequence). Trimming took 5 bases from V and 1 from J, leaving 9 bases between them. The CDR3 contains 15 residues. CDR3 sequence reads: CASSLRRSGANVLTF. CDR3 sequence (DNA): TGTGCCAGCAGTCTACGTAGATCTGGGGCCAACGTCCTGACTTTC.